This T cell receptor (beta chain) was retrieved from a study of T-cell reconstitution after alpha-beta-depleted transplantation in children. This clonotype turned up a few times. Its matching antigen is unknown. V lost 4 bases to trimming and J lost 2 bases, with 19 bases between them. The CDR3 has 16 amino acids. The germline CDR1 and CDR2 sequences are SGHDT and YYEEEE. Study results and caveats: Recipient T cells and thymic progenitors that survived were the source of the high TCRbeta diversity seen at day 60 in some patients. Newly produced T cells mostly provided counts and TCRbeta diversity after one year, as hyperexpanded clones declined. Approximately two months post-transplant, alpha-beta T cells reportedly originated from several hundred expanded graft clones.

The authors prepared the TCRbeta library with unique molecular identifiers. TCRdb reanalysed the PCR reads using MiXCR and keeps one entry per CDR3 protein. Here the sample spans about a million distinct CDR3 sequences, under 30% being singletons. V and J are TRBV5-6 and TRBJ2-7, with a possible D match to TRBD2 (6 bases). The origin of this receptor is a boy under two years old who had a stem cell transplant for SCID, so the T cells may come from the graft donor. Sequences were derived from PBMCs, mostly from graft donor cells, sampled 360 days after TCRalphabeta/CD19-depleted stem cell transplant. The CDR3 region has the DNA TGTGCCAGCAGCCGGGGACTCCCAATCCGCCCCTACGAGCAGTACTTC. Translating it yields CASSRGLPIRPYEQYF.